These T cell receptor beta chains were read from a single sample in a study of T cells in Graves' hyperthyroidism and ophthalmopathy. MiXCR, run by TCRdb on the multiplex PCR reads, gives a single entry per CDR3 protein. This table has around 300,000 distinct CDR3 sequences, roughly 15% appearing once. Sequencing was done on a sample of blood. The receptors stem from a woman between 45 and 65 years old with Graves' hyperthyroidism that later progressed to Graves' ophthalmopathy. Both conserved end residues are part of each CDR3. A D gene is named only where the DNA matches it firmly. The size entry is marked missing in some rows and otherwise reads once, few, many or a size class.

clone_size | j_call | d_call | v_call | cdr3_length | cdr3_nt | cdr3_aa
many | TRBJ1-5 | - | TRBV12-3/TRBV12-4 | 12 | TGTGCCAGCAGTGCGGATAATCAGCCCCAGCATTTT | CASSADNQPQHF
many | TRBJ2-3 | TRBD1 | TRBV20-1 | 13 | TGCAGTGCTTGGGACAGAATCACAGATACGCAGTATTTT | CSAWDRITDTQYF
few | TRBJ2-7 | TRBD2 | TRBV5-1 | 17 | TGCGCCAGCAGCCCTTCAGGACTAGCAGCGAGCTCCTACGAGCAGTACTTC | CASSPSGLAASSYEQYF
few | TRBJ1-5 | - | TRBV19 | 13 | TGTGCCAGTCGGGGGACGGATTATCAGCCCCAGCATTTT | CASRGTDYQPQHF
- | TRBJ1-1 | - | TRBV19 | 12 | TGTGCCAGTACGAAGGGTTTTACTGAAGCTTTCTTT | CASTKGFTEAFF
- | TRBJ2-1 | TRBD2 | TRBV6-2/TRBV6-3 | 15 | TGTGCCAGCAGTATAGCGGGAGCCTACTACAATGAGCAGTTCTTC | CASSIAGAYYNEQFF
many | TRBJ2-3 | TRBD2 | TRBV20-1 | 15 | TGCAGTGCTAGTCGGTCTAGCGGGAGCCCCGATACGCAGTATTTT | CSASRSSGSPDTQYF
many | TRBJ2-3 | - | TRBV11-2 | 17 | TGTGCCAGCAGCTTCCCCCCTGGGGGAGACCCCACAGATACGCAGTATTTT | CASSFPPGGDPTDTQYF
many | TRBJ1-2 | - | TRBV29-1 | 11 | TGCAGCCTAACGGAGGGGGATGGCTACACCTTC | CSLTEGDGYTF
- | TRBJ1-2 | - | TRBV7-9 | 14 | TGTGCCAGCAGCTTAGGCCGGGCTCCCTATGGCTACACCTTC | CASSLGRAPYGYTF
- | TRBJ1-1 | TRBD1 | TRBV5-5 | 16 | TGTGCCAGCAGCCGAAGGGTCGGGACAGGGTACACTGAAGCTTTCTTT | CASSRRVGTGYTEAFF
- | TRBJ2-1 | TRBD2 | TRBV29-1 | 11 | TGCAGCGCAGGACCTAGCGGGAGTGAGTTCTTC | CSAGPSGSEFF
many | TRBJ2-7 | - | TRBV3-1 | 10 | TGTGCCAGCATGGGGAACGAGCAGTACTTC | CASMGNEQYF
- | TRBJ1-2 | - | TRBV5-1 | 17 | TGTGCCAGCAGCTTAAACAGGACTGTGGGCCGACGCTATGGCTACACCTTC | CASSLNRTVGRRYGYTF
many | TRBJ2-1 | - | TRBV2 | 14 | TGTGCCAGCAGGAAATTGGATGACTTGGATGAGCAGTTCTTC | CASRKLDDLDEQFF
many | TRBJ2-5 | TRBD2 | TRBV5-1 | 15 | TGCGCCAGCAGCTTCAGCGGGAGGAGCCAAGAGACCCAGTACTTC | CASSFSGRSQETQYF
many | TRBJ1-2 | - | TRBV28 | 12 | TGTGCCAGCAGTATGGGGGACTATGGCTACACCTTC | CASSMGDYGYTF
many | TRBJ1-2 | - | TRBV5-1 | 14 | TGTGCCAGCAGTTTAGGTCAGGGGAGCTATGGCTACACCTTC | CASSLGQGSYGYTF
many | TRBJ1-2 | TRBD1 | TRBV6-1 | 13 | TGTGCCAGCAGGACTCCGGGACAGGATGGCTACACCTTC | CASRTPGQDGYTF
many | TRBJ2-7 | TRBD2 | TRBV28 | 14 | TGTGCCAGCAGTATGGTGGGGGGGTCCTACGAGCAGTACTTC | CASSMVGGSYEQYF
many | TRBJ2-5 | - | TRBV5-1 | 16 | TGCGCCAGCAGCTTGGTTAGGGGAGATCCACAAGAGACCCAGTACTTC | CASSLVRGDPQETQYF
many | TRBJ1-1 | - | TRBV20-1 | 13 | TGCAGTGCTAGTGATCTGTCGGGCACTGAAGCTTTCTTT | CSASDLSGTEAFF
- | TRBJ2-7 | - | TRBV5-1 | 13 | TGCGCCAGCAGCTTCCACCGCCCCTACGAGCAGTACTTC | CASSFHRPYEQYF
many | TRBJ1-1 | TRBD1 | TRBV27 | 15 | TGTGCCAGCAGTCTCATAGGACAGGGGGGCACTGAAGCTTTCTTT | CASSLIGQGGTEAFF
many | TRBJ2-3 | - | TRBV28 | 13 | TGTGCCAGCAGTCCAGGGTTTTCAGATACGCAGTATTTT | CASSPGFSDTQYF
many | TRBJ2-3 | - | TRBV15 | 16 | TGTGCCACCAGCAGAGATCCGACTAGTTTCACAGATACGCAGTATTTT | CATSRDPTSFTDTQYF
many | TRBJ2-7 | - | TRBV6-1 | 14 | TGTGCCAGCAGTACAGGGCTCCCCTCCTACGAGCAGTACTTC | CASSTGLPSYEQYF
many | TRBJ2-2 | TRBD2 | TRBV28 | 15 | TGTGCCAGCGACGGACTAGCGGGATCCACCGGGGAGCTGTTTTTT | CASDGLAGSTGELFF
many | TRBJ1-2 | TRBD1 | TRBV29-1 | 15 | TGCAGCGTTGAAGATCCGGACAGGGCAGGGTATGGCTACACCTTC | CSVEDPDRAGYGYTF
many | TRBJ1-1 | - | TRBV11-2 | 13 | TGTGCCAGCAGCTTGGGCAGTTACACTGAAGCTTTCTTT | CASSLGSYTEAFF
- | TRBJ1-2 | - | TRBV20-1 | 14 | TGCAGTGCTAGTCGGACTAGCGGGAGCTATGGCTACACCTTC | CSASRTSGSYGYTF
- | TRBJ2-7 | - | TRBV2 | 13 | TGTGCCAGCTCGATGGGGGGGGCGGACGAGCAGTACTTC | CASSMGGADEQYF
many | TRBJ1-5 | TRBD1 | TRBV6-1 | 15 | TGTGCCAGCAGTGTCGGACAGGGCGGGAGTCAGCCCCAGCATTTT | CASSVGQGGSQPQHF
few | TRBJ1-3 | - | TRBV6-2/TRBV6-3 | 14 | TGTGCCAGCAGTTACGGCGGAACTGGAAACACCATATATTTT | CASSYGGTGNTIYF
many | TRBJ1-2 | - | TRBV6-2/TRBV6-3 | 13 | TGTGCCAGCAGTTACCCCAGGCCAGGAAGCTACACCTTC | CASSYPRPGSYTF
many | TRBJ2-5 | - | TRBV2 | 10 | TGTGCCAGCATTGGCGGGGCCCAGTACTTC | CASIGGAQYF
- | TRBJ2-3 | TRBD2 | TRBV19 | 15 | TGTGCCAGTAGCCGACTAGCGGGAGACACAGATACGCAGTATTTT | CASSRLAGDTDTQYF
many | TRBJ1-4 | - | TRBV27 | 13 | TGTGCCAGCAGAGTGTTTGGAGCTGAAAAACTGTTTTTT | CASRVFGAEKLFF
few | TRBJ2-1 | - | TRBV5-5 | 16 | TGTGCCAGCAGCCGAACCCCCGGGAGAGACTACAATGAGCAGTTCTTC | CASSRTPGRDYNEQFF
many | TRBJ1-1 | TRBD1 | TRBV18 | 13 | TGTGCCAGCTCACCACGACAGGGCGCTGAAGCTTTCTTT | CASSPRQGAEAFF
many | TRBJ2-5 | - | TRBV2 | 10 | TGTGCCAGAGGGGCTGGGACCCAGTACTTC | CARGAGTQYF
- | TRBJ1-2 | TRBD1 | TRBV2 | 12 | TGTGCCAGCAACGGGGACAGGGTTGTCTACACCTTC | CASNGDRVVYTF
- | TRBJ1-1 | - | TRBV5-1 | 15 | TGCGCCAGCAGCCAAAGGGGGACCCTGAACACTGAAGCTTTCTTT | CASSQRGTLNTEAFF
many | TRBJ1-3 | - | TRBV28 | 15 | TGTGCCAGCAGCTTTATCGGGGGGACAGGAAACACCATATATTTT | CASSFIGGTGNTIYF
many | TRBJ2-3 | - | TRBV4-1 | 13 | TGCGCCAGCAGCCAAGATTCGGCAGATACGCAGTATTTT | CASSQDSADTQYF
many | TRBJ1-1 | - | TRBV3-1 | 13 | TGTGCCACCACCACGCAGGGGAACACTGAAGCTTTCTTT | CATTTQGNTEAFF
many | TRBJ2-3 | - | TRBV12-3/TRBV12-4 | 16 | TGTGCCAGCAGGTCCGGGGGTCTGATAGGCACAGATACGCAGTATTTT | CASRSGGLIGTDTQYF
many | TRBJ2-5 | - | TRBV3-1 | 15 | TGTGCCAGCAGTCACACCTTTAGAGGGATAGAGACCCAGTACTTC | CASSHTFRGIETQYF
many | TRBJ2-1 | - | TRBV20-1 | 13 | TGCAGTGCTAGTGAGGCCAGAACCAATGAGCAGTTCTTC | CSASEARTNEQFF
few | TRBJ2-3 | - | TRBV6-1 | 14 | TGTGCCATCCGGCCGGGACGGGGCACAGATACGCAGTATTTT | CAIRPGRGTDTQYF
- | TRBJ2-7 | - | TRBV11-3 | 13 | TGTGCCAGCAGCTACGGTCGTGACTACGAGCAGTACTTC | CASSYGRDYEQYF
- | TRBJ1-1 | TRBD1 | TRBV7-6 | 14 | TGTGCCAGCAGCACGACAGGGGGAGACACTGAAGCTTTCTTT | CASSTTGGDTEAFF
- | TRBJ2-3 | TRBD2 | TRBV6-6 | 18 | TGTGCCAGCAGTTACTCGAAGTCCTTAGCGGGAAGCACAGATACGCAGTATTTT | CASSYSKSLAGSTDTQYF